What follows are 8 T cell receptor beta chains derived from one specimen sequenced in a study of blood T cells in healthy people across ages. With a J-beta primer mix and a sample-barcoded 5' primer, a second PCR ran about 6 to 11 cycles. A single record per CDR3 protein comes from TCRdb applying MiXCR to the 5' RACE reads. In the table there are 950,000 to 1,200,000 distinct CDR3 sequences, under 40% of which are singletons. Material for sequencing was blood. Receptors originate from a man between 18 and 29 years old in good health.

The genes are TRBV4-3 and TRBJ2-5; 7 bases are shared with TRBD2. The CDR3 consists of 20 residues. Germline CDR1 LGHNA, CDR2 YSLEER. The V and J ends lost 1 base and 11 bases, in that order; junction bases with no gene match: 28. The CDR3 nucleotides are TGCGCCAGCAGCCAAGGGTTTACTTTCCGACGACTAGCTTGGGTCAATGAGCAGTACTTC. Translating it yields CASSQGFTFRRLAWVNEQYF.

With respect to this clonotype: A much larger clone differs from this one at a single base, so this may be a read error. The CDR3 loop reads CANSYDRGRVETQYF. For the CDR3, the DNA is TGTGCCAACAGTTACGACAGGGGACGAGTAGAGACCCAGTACTTC. The chain has TRBV12-3 or TRBV12-4 and TRBJ2-7, with TRBD1 matching 8 bases. The J call is uncertain, as TRBJ2-5 better fits the DNA end. The CDR3 is 15 residues long.

In regard to this clonotype: One end of the junction does not line up with germline, which may come from a read error. The rearrangement joins TRBV7-9 to TRBJ1-2; 7 nucleotides align to TRBD1. Germline V lookup: CDR1 SEHNR, CDR2 FQNEAQ (reference sequence). This CDR3 contains 17 residues. CDR3 region: CVSSAPGQRPVIDGYTF. CDR3 coding DNA: TGTGTCAGCAGCGCGCCGGGACAGCGCCCTGTAATTGATGGCTACACCTTC.

The chain links TRBV30 to TRBJ2-1; the D is unclear. V was pared by 0 bases and J by 9 bases, with 9 bases between. This CDR3 has 12 residues. CDR1 and CDR2 (germline): GTSNPN, SVGIG (reference sequence). CDR3 coding DNA: TGTGCCTGGAGTGTAACCGAGAGTGAGCAGTTCTTC. This encodes CAWSVTESEQFF.

The chain couples TRBV19 to TRBJ1-6; 7 bases map to TRBD1. V was pared by 6 bases and J by 4 bases, with 3 bases of the junction left unmatched. Germline CDR1 LNHDA, CDR2 SQIVND (reference sequence). This CDR3 region has 14 residues. The DNA for the CDR3 is TGTGCCAGTAGCCAGGGGGATTATAATTCACCCCTCCACTTT. This sequence encodes CASSQGDYNSPLHF.

V usage is TRBV28 and J usage is TRBJ2-7; D possibly corresponds to TRBD2 (5 bases). Trimming pared 6 bases from V and 7 bases from J, leaving 16 bases between. The CDR3 consists of 13 residues. Germline loops: CDR1 MDHEN, CDR2 SYDVKM. CDR3 nucleotides: TGTGCCAGCAGGGGAGACATTTACAATGAGCAGTACTTC. Protein: CASRGDIYNEQYF. Supplemented by reference TRBV28 and TRBJ2-7, the full variable domain reads DVKVTQSSRYLVKRTGEKVFLECVQDMDHENMFWYRQDPGLGLRLIYFSYDVKMKEKGDIPEGYSVSREKKERFSLILESASTNQTSMYLCASRGDIYNEQYFGPGTRLTVT.

This clonotype was found a few times. The chain has TRBV20-1 and TRBJ2-3, with TRBD2 as a possible D gene (6 bases). Germline V gene lookup returns CDR1 DFQATT and CDR2 SNEGSKA (reference sequence). The V end lost 2 bases, the J end lost 1 base, and 16 bases lay between the germline ends. The CDR3 contains 16 residues. In DNA form, the CDR3 reads TGCAGTGCTAGATGTATCGGGGGAATCTGCACAGATACGCAGTATTTT. Its protein is CSARCIGGICTDTQYF.

There are a few counts of this clonotype. The V call is TRBV9, the J call TRBJ2-1; perhaps TRBD1 as D (5 bases). Germline loops: CDR1 SGDLS, CDR2 YYNGEE. This CDR3 contains 14 residues. V was cut by 4 bases and J by 5 bases, with 13 bases left in between. CDR3 DNA sequence: TGTGCCAGCAGCCCCGTTGGGGCTCACAATGAGCAGTTCTTC. As protein: CASSPVGAHNEQFF.